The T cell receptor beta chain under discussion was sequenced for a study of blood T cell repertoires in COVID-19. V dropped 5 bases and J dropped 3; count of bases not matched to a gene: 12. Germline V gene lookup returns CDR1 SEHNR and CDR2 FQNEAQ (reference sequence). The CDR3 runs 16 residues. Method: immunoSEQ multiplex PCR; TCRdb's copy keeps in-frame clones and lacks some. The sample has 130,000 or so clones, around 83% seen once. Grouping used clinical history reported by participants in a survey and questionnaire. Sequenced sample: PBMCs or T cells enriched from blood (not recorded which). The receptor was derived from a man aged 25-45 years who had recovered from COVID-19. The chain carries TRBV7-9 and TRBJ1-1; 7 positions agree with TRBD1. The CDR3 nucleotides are TGTGCCAGCAGCCCCCGACAGGGAAGGATTGACACTGAAGCTTTCTTT. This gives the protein CASSPRQGRIDTEAFF.